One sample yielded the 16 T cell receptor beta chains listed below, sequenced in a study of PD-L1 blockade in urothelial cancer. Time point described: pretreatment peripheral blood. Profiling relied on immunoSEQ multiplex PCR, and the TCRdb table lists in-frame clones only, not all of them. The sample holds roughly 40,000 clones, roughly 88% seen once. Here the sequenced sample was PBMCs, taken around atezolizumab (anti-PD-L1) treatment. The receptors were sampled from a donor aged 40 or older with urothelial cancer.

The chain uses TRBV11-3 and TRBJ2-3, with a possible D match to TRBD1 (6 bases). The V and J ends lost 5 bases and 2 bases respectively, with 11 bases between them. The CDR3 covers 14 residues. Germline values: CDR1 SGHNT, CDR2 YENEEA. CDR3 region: CASSPRGVTDTQYF. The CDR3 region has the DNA TGTGCCAGCAGCCCCAGGGGTGTCACAGATACGCAGTATTTT. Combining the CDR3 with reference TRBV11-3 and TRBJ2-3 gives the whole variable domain EAGVVQSPRYKIIEKKQPVAFWCNPISGHNTLYWYLQNLGQGPELLIRYENEEAVDDSQLPKDRFSAERLKGVDSTLKIQPAELGDSAVYLCASSPRGVTDTQYFGPGTRLTVL.

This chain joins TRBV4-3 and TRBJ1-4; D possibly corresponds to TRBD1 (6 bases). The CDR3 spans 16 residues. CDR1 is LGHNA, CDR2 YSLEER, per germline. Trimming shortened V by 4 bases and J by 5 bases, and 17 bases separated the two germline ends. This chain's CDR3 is CASSPEGGTNNEKLFF. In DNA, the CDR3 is TGCGCCAGCAGCCCCGAGGGGGGGACAAACAATGAAAAACTGTTTTTT.

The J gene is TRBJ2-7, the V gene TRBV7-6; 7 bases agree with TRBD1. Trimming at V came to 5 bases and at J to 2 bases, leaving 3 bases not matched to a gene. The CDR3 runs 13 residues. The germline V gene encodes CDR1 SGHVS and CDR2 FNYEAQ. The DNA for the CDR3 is TGTGCCAGCAGCCAGGGACAGACCTACGAGCAGTACTTC. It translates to CASSQGQTYEQYF.

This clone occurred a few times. The CDR3 loop is CASSRDRTGSETQYF. The CDR3 region has the DNA TGTGCCAGCAGCAGGGACAGGACGGGGTCCGAGACCCAGTACTTC. This chain uses TRBV5-6 with TRBJ2-5; TRBD1 aligns across 8 bases. The germline gives CDR1 SGHDT, CDR2 YYEEEE. The length of the CDR3 is 15 residues. V gave up 4 bases and J gave up 5 bases; unmatched junction bases: 10.

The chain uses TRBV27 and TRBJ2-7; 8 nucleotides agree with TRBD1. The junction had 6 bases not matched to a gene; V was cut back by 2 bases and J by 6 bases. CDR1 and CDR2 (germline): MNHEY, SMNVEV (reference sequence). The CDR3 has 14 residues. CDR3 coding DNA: TGTGCCAGCAGTTTACGCGACAGGGGCATCGAGCAGTACTTC. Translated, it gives CASSLRDRGIEQYF.

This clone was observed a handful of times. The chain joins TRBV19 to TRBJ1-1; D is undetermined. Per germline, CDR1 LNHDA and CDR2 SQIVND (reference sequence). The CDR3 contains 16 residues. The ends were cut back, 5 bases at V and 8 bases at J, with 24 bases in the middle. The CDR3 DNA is TGTGCCAGTAGTGGTGGGTGGCGAGGCCCAAGAGGGGAAGCTTTCTTT. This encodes CASSGGWRGPRGEAFF.

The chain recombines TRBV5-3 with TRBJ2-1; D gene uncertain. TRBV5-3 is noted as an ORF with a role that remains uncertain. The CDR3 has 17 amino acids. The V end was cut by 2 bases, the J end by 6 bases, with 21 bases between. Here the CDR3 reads CARSLSSRLLPGNEQFF. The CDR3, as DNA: TGTGCCAGAAGCTTATCCTCCCGGCTACTACCGGGCAATGAGCAGTTCTTC.

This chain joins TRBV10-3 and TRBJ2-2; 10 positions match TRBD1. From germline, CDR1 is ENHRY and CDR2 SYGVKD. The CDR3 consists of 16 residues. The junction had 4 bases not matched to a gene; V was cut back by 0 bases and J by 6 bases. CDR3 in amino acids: CAISESIGQGAGELFF. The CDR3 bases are TGTGCCATCAGTGAGTCGATTGGACAGGGGGCCGGGGAGCTGTTTTTT.

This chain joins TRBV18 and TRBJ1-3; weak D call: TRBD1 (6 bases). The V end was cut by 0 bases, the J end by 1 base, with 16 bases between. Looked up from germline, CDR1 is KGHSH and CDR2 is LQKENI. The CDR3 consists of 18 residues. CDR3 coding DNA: TGTGCCAGCTCACCACCGGGCCGTCAGGGGCCATCTGGAAACACCATATATTTT. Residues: CASSPPGRQGPSGNTIYF.

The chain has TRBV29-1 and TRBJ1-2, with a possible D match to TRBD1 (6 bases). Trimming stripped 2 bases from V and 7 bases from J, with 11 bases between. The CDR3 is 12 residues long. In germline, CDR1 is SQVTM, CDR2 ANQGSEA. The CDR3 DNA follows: TGCAGCGTTGAAACAGGGTGGGGTGGCTACACCTTC. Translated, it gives CSVETGWGGYTF.

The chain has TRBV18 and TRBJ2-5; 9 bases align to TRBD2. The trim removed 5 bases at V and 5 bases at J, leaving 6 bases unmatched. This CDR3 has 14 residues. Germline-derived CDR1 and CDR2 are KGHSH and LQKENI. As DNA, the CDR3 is TGTGCCAGCTCATATAGCGGGAGTGGTGAGACCCAGTACTTC. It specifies CASSYSGSGETQYF.

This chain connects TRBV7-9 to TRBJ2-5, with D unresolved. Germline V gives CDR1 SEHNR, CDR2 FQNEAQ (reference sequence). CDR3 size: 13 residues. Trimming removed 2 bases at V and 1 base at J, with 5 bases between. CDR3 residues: CASSLYFQETQYF. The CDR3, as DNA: TGTGCCAGCAGCTTATACTTCCAAGAGACCCAGTACTTC.

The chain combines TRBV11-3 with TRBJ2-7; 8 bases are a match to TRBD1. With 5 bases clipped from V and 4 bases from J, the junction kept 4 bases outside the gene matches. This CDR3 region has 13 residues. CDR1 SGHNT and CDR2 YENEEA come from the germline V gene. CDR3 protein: CASSPGQEYEQYF. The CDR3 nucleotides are TGTGCCAGCAGCCCGGGACAGGAGTACGAGCAGTACTTC.

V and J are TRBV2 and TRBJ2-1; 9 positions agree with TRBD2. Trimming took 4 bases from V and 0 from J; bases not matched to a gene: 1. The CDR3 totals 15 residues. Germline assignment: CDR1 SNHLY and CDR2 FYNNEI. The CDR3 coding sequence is TGTGCCAGCAGTGGACTAGCGGCCTCCTACAATGAGCAGTTCTTC. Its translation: CASSGLAASYNEQFF.

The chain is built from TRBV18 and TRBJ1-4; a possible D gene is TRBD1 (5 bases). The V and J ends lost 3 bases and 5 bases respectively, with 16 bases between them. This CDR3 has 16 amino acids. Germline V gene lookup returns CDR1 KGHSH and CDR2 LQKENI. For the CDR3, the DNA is TGTGCCAGCTCACCCCCGTGGGGACGGGGGAATGAAAAACTGTTTTTT. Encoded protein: CASSPPWGRGNEKLFF.

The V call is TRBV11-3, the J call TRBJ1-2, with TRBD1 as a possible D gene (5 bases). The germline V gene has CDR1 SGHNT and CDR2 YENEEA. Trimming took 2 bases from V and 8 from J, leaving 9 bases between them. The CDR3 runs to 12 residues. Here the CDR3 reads CASSLNAGGYTF. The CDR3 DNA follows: TGTGCCAGCAGCTTAAACGCAGGGGGCTACACCTTC.